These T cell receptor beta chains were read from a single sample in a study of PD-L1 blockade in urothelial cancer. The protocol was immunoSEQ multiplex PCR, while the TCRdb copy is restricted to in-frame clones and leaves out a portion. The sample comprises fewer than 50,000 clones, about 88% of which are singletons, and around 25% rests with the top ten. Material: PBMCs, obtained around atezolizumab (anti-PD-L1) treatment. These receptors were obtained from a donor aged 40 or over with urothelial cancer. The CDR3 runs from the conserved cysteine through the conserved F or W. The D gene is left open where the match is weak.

CASSRQWASGYNEQFF	TGCGCCAGCAGCCGCCAGTGGGCTAGCGGGTACAATGAGCAGTTCTTC	TRBV4-1	TRBJ2-1	TRBD2
CASRGGQGNYEQYF	TGTGCCAGCAGGGGGGGGCAGGGAAACTACGAGCAGTACTTC	TRBV28	TRBJ2-7	NA
CASSPITDTQYF	TGTGCCAGCAGCCCCATCACAGATACGCAGTATTTT	TRBV9	TRBJ2-3	NA
CASSYPAGGTGNEQFF	TGTGCCAGCAGTTACCCCGCGGGAGGAACCGGCAATGAGCAGTTCTTC	TRBV6-5	TRBJ2-1	TRBD2
CATRWGGGGTDTQYF	TGTGCCACCCGGTGGGGGGGAGGGGGCACAGATACGCAGTATTTT	TRBV19	TRBJ2-3	TRBD2
CASSLDTYEQYF	TGCGCCAGCAGCTTGGACACCTACGAGCAGTACTTC	TRBV5-1	TRBJ2-7	NA
CASSLLPGLAGSLNVEQFF	TGCGCCAGCAGCTTGCTCCCGGGACTAGCGGGATCCTTGAATGTTGAGCAGTTCTTC	TRBV5-1	TRBJ2-1	TRBD2
CASSLQGAVGGANVLTF	TGTGCCAGCAGCCTGCAGGGGGCAGTTGGTGGGGCCAACGTCCTGACTTTC	TRBV5-6	TRBJ2-6	TRBD1
CASSQTTGVGGYTF	TGCGCCAGCAGCCAAACAACAGGGGTGGGGGGCTACACCTTC	TRBV4-3	TRBJ1-2	TRBD1
CASSLGSGYTDTQYF	TGTGCCAGCAGCTTAGGTAGCGGGTACACAGATACGCAGTATTTT	TRBV13	TRBJ2-3	TRBD2